This T cell receptor beta chain was captured in a study of blood T cells in healthy people across ages. A second about 7 to 11 cycle PCR used barcoded and J-beta primers. Every molecule of cDNA carried a tag from a template-switch adaptor with 12 random nucleotides. The yield of each sample was at least 2.5 million CDR3-containing paired-end reads. A single record per CDR3 protein comes from TCRdb applying MiXCR to the 5' RACE reads. The sample includes roughly 640,000 distinct CDR3 sequences, approximately 30% of them seen just once. It was roughly 10 milliliters of peripheral blood that were drawn from each donor. Germline trimming cut 2 bases from V and 4 bases from J; bases unmatched to any gene: 7. Germline loops: CDR1 MNHEY, CDR2 SMNVEV (reference sequence). This CDR3 comprises 15 residues.

This sequence originates from a woman of 80 years or more in good health. Material for sequencing was blood. The rearrangement links TRBV27 to TRBJ2-5, with 7 bases that match TRBD2. The CDR3 region is CASSLGGESRETQYF. In DNA, the CDR3 is TGTGCCAGCAGTTTAGGGGGGGAATCGCGAGAGACCCAGTACTTC.